This T cell receptor beta chain was captured by sequencing in a study of blood T cells in healthy people across ages (dated by TCRdb to about 2015). Regarding the complete study: Template switching captured roughly one uniquely barcoded TCR beta cDNA molecule per two T cells in model experiments. To track age-related changes in TCR beta repertoire diversity, the study relied on deep sequencing normalized with unique cDNA molecular identifiers. The donors were divided into four age groups: young (average around 16 years), middle-aged (approximately 42), aged (about 56) and long-lived (more than 75). To avoid experimental bias, donors of different ages were randomly spread across the sequencing lanes. Using the same blood draw, the study looked at two additional independent replicas of 1 million unique cDNA reads for two donors, one aged 18 to 30 and the other aged 80 or older.

In this sample, this clonotype turned up a few times. Its binding antigen is unknown. Qualities for individual bases were not recorded, and no much larger clone is one base off. The donors were some 36 Caucasian individuals from Russia, aged roughly 6 to 100 years, who were systemically healthy. Each donor gave ten milliliters of peripheral blood, drawn into EDTA-treated Vacutainer tubes. Ficoll-Paque density-gradient centrifugation was used to isolate PBMCs, with at least 6.5 million obtained per sample. Total RNA was extracted from PBMCs with Trizol reagent, with at least 5.5 micrograms obtained per sample. For every donor, flow cytometry on a PBMC aliquot measured the percentage of naive CD45RAhigh/CD27high T cells. The method behind the library was 5' RACE. This sample was sequenced with an Illumina HiSeq 2500. A second about 7 to 12 cycle PCR used a sample-barcoded 5' primer and a J-beta primer mix. A template-switch 5' adaptor carrying 12 random nucleotides introduced a unique molecular identifier onto each TCR beta cDNA molecule. Each sample yielded at least 3 million CDR3-containing paired-end reads. First-strand cDNA synthesis was performed from all RNA using the Mint cDNA synthesis kit, with priming by a TRBC-specific oligonucleotide. After uracil-DNA glycosylase treatment, a first 18-cycle PCR used universal primers M1SS and BC2_uni_R on all cDNA. The original methods were these. Each sample was normalized by randomly selecting 1 million high-quality reads, each carrying a distinct molecular identifier. Instead of being binned into consensus sequences, reads that shared molecular identifiers were thrown out. MiTCR, run with a Q25 quality threshold and the strictest error-elimination algorithm, handled CDR3 identification, clonotype clustering and error correction. A nonparametric unseen species model with Euler transformation was used to estimate lower-bound total TCR beta diversity. TCRdb reprocessing: public reads trimmed at Q25 with fastp, clones called with MiXCR, in-frame beta chains kept. A single entry per CDR3 protein holds the most common genes and DNA from its merged rows. The authors' filters were not applied to this entry. Here the sample has roughly 800,000 distinct CDR3 sequences; 58% occur a single time. Approximately 20% of the sample lies in the top ten.

General study outcomes and caveats: Donor CMV infection status was unknown, potentially confounding age-related changes in expanded clonotypes. Observed TCR beta diversity per million T cells fell roughly linearly with age, and a significant reduction was already apparent by age about 43. The long-lived group showed more naive CD4+ T cells, fewer expanded clones and increased TCR diversity than the aged group, suggesting age selection. Bulk unsorted PBMC profiling prevented conclusive comparison of naive and antigen-experienced compartments. Estimates of total diversity from one million sequenced T cells were regarded as lower bounds and underestimates. Observed TCR beta diversity correlated strongly with the percentage of naive T cells measured by flow cytometry.

The cysteine opens and the phenylalanine closes a CDR3 of 14 amino acids. CDR3 DNA only is kept here, 42 bases in frame from base 1. CDR1 and CDR2, looked up from the germline V gene, are MDHEN and SYDVKM. V trim: 3 bases; J trim: 5 bases; unmatched bases: 4. The receptor chain draws on TRBV28 and TRBJ2-5; 9 middle bases align to TRBD2. The clonotype was recovered from a man aged 25-40 years in good health. Sequencing input: blood. The bases are TGTGCCAGCAGTTTTAGCGGGGGCGCGGAGACCCAGTACTTC. Protein translation: CASSFSGGAETQYF.